These 5 T cell receptor beta chains originate from one sample sequenced in a study of untreated major depressive disorder. Repertoires were generated with immunoSEQ multiplex PCR, while TCRdb's copy carries only in-frame clones and drops some. Altogether about 20,000 clones are present, about 90% being singletons, with the ten largest covering 5.1%. Sample: CD4+ T cells from PBMCs. The receptors here all came from a woman aged 30 to 39 in good health.

This chain connects TRBV5-1 to TRBJ2-4, with D perhaps matching TRBD1 (6 bases). The germline V gene has CDR1 SGHRS and CDR2 YFSETQ. The CDR3 sequence is 11 residues long. V was pared by 4 bases and J by 10 bases, with 9 bases between. The CDR3 nucleotides are TGCGCCAGCAGCGTTGGGACAATTCAGTACTTC. It translates to CASSVGTIQYF.

The count of this clone is one. This sequence joins TRBV18 and TRBJ2-2; TRBD2 matches 9 bases. There are 17 residues in the CDR3. Per germline, CDR1 KGHSH and CDR2 LQKENI. Trimming removed 4 bases from V and 4 bases from J; junction bases left unmatched: 10. The CDR3 reads CASSLLAGELSTGELFF. In DNA form, the CDR3 reads TGTGCCAGCTCACTACTAGCGGGCGAACTATCCACCGGGGAGCTGTTTTTT.

This clone was observed once. The rearrangement links TRBV5-1 to TRBJ2-3; TRBD1 agrees at 8 bases. The germline CDR1 and CDR2 sequences are SGHRS and YFSETQ. The CDR3 is made up of 15 amino acids. With 3 bases clipped from V and 1 base from J, the junction kept 4 bases outside the gene matches. CDR3 sequence reads: CASSSDRGGTDTQYF. The DNA of the CDR3 is TGCGCCAGCAGCTCCGACAGGGGAGGCACAGATACGCAGTATTTT.

The genes are TRBV11-2 and TRBJ2-5, with TRBD1 as a possible D gene (6 bases). The CDR3 covers 14 residues. V lost 3 bases, J lost 5 bases, and 13 bases lay in between. Germline CDR1 and CDR2: SGHAT and FQNNGV. CDR3 residues: CASSLGQKVETQYF. CDR3 DNA sequence: TGTGCCAGCAGCTTGGGACAAAAGGTTGAGACCCAGTACTTC.

The V call is TRBV4-3, the J call TRBJ1-5; 8 positions match TRBD1. The CDR3 length is 14 residues. Germline loops: CDR1 LGHNA, CDR2 YSLEER. V lost 4 bases to trimming and J lost 4 bases; unmatched junction nucleotides: 3. DNA of the CDR3: TGCGCCAGCAGCCTACGGACAGGGAATCAGCCCCAGCATTTT. It yields the protein CASSLRTGNQPQHF.